This T cell receptor (beta chain) was documented in a study of blood T cell repertoires in COVID-19. This clone occurred once. This CDR3 has 15 amino acids. Deletions cut 4 bases from V and 6 bases from J, with 19 bases between. Per germline, CDR1 SGHTS and CDR2 YDEGEE. Sequenced by immunoSEQ multiplex PCR; TCRdb stores in-frame clones only, minus some. This table has more than 200,000 clones, 75% to 90% appearing once. This TCR was recovered from a man aged 30 to 39 with active or convalescent COVID-19. The V call is TRBV5-8, the J call TRBJ1-2, with D possibly TRBD1 on 5 matching bases. Sequencing was carried out using peripheral blood. The CDR3 coding sequence is TGTGCCAGCAGCCGGCTTCGCGTGCGGGGGGATGGCTACACCTTC. Translation gives CASSRLRVRGDGYTF. Combining the CDR3 with reference TRBV5-8 and TRBJ1-2 gives the whole variable domain EAGVTQSPTHLIKTRGQQATLRCSPISGHTSVYWYQQALGLGLQFLLWYDEGEERNRGNFPPRFSGRQFPNYSSELNVNALELEDSALYLCASSRLRVRGDGYTFGSGTRLTVV.